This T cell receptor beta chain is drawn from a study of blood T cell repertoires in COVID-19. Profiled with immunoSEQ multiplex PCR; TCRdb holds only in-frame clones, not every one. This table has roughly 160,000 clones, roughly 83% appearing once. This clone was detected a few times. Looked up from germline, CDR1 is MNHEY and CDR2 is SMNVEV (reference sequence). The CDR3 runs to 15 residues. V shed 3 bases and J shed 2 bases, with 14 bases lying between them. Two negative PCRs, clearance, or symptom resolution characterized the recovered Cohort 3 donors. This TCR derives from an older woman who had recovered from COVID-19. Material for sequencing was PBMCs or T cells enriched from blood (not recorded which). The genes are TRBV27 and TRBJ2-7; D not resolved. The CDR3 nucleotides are TGTGCCAGCAGTTTTGGGTTTGGCGGAGCCTACGAGCAGTACTTC. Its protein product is CASSFGFGGAYEQYF.